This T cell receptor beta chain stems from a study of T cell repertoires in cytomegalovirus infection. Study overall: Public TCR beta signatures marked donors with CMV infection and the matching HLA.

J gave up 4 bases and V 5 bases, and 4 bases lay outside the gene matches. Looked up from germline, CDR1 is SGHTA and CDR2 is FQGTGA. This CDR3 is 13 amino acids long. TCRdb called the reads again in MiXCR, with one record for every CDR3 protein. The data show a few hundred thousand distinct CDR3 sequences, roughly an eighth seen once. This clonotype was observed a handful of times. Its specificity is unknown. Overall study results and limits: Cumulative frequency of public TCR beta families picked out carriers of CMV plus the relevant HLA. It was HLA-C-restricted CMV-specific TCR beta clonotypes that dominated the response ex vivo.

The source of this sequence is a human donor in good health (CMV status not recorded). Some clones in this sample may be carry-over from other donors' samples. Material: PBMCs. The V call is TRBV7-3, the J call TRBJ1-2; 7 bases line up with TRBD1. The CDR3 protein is CASSGRQGYGYTF. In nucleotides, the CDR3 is TGTGCCAGCAGCGGACGACAGGGCTATGGCTACACCTTC.